The text below deals with one T cell receptor (beta chain). Authors' processing steps: From reference gene primer amplification, estimates of nucleated cell counts were derived. Sequenced by immunoSEQ multiplex PCR; TCRdb stores in-frame clones only, minus some. That table gives V, J and clone size, and the DNA gave D and trimming. The profile shows approximately 130,000 clones, just over 75% of them singletons. The sample comes from a study of blood T cell repertoires in COVID-19. Study-level information: Sites in the United States, Italy and Spain provided acute and convalescent COVID-19 samples. T cells, B-cell-depleted T cells, or PBMCs supplied cDNA or gDNA.

CDR1 is MNHEY and CDR2 is SVGAGI in the germline V gene. Trimming pared 7 bases from V and 7 bases from J, leaving 16 bases between. The CDR3 is made up of 13 amino acids. The receptor's source is a human donor in a cohort sampled during active COVID-19. Sequenced sample: peripheral blood. The V and J genes are TRBV6-5 and TRBJ1-2, with no clear D. CDR3 region: CASKNSFPSGYTF. The DNA of the CDR3 is TGTGCCAGCAAGAACAGTTTTCCCTCTGGCTACACCTTC.